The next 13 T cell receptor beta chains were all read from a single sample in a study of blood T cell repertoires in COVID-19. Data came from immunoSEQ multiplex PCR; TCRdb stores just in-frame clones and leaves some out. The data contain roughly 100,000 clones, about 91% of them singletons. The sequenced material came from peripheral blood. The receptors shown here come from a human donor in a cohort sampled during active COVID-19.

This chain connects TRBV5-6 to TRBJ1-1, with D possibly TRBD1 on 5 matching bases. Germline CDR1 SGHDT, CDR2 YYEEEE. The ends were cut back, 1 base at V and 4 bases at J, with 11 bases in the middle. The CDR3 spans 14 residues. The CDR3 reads CASSLWGGGTEAFF. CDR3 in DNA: TGTGCCAGCAGCTTGTGGGGGGGTGGCACTGAAGCTTTCTTT. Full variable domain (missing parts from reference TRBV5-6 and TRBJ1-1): DAGVTQSPTHLIKTRGQQVTLRCSPKSGHDTVSWYQQALGQGPQFIFQYYEEEERQRGNFPDRFSGHQFPNYSSELNVNALLLGDSALYLCASSLWGGGTEAFFGQGTRLTVV.

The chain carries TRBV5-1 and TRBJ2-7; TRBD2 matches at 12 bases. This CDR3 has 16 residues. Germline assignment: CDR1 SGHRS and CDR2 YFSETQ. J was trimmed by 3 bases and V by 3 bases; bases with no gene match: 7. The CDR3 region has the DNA TGCGCCAGCAGCTCCCCACTAGCGGGAGGTTTCTACGAGCAGTACTTC. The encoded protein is CASSSPLAGGFYEQYF.

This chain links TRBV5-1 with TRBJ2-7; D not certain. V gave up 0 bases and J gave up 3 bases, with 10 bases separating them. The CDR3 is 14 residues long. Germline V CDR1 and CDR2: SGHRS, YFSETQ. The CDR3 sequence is CASSLATDLYEQYF. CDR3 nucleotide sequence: TGCGCCAGCAGCTTGGCCACAGATCTCTACGAGCAGTACTTC.

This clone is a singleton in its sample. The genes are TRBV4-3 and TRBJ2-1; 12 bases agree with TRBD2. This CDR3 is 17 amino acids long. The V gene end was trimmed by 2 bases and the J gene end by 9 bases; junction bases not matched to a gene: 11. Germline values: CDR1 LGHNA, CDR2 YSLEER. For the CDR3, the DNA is TGCGCCAGCAGCCAACAAATTCCTAGCGGGGGGGCGGGTGAGCAGTTCTTC. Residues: CASSQQIPSGGAGEQFF.

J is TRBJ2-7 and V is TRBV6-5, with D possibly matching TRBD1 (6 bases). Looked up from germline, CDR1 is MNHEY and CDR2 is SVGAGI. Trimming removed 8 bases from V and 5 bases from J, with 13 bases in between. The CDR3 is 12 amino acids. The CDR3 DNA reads TGTGCCAGCTCCCTCGACAGGCACGAGCAGTACTTC. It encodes CASSLDRHEQYF.

The CDR3 protein is CSVDSGNLRGTGDTEAFF. CDR3 DNA: TGCAGCGTTGATTCGGGGAATCTTCGGGGGACCGGGGACACTGAAGCTTTCTTT. V is TRBV29-1 and J is TRBJ1-1; D is possibly TRBD1 (5 bases). This CDR3 is 18 amino acids long. Germline loops: CDR1 SQVTM, CDR2 ANQGSEA. The V gene lost 3 bases and the J gene lost 3 bases, with 26 bases spanning the gap.

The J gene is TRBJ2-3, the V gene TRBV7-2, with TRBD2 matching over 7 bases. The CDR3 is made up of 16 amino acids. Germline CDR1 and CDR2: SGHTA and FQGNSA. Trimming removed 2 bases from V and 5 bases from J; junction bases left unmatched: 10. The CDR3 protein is CASSLSGGRAGDTQYF. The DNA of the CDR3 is TGTGCCAGCAGCTTATCCGGTGGGAGGGCTGGAGATACGCAGTATTTT.

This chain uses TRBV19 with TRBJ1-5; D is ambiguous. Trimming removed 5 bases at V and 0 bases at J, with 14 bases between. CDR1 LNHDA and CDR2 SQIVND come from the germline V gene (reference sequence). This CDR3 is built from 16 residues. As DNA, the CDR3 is TGTGCCAGTAGTCGGTCAGGTCCTTATAGCAATCAGCCCCAGCATTTT. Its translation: CASSRSGPYSNQPQHF. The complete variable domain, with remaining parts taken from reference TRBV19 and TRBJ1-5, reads DGGITQSPKYLFRKEGQNVTLSCEQNLNHDAMYWYRQDPGQGLRLIYYSQIVNDFQKGDIAEGYSVSREKKESFPLTVTSAQKNPTAFYLCASSRSGPYSNQPQHFGDGTRLSIL.

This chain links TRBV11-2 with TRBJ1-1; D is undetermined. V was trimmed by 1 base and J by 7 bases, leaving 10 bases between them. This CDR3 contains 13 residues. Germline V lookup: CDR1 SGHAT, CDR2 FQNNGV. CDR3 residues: CASSLGGLLEAFF. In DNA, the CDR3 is TGTGCCAGCAGCTTAGGCGGACTACTTGAAGCTTTCTTT.

This CDR3 is CASSSAAGGSNQPQHF. The CDR3 DNA is TGTGCCAGCAGTTCGGCGGCGGGGGGTAGCAATCAGCCCCAGCATTTT. The rearrangement joins TRBV6-6 to TRBJ1-5, with TRBD1 as a possible D gene (5 bases). Trimming stripped 4 bases from V and 0 bases from J, with 13 bases between. CDR1 and CDR2 (germline): MNHNY, SVGAGI (reference sequence). The CDR3 consists of 16 residues.

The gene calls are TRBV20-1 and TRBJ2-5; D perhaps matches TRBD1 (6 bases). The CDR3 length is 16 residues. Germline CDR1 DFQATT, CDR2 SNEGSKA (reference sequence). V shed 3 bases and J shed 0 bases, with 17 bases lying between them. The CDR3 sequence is CSASGGDRMYQETQYF. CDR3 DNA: TGCAGTGCTAGTGGAGGCGACAGGATGTACCAAGAGACCCAGTACTTC.

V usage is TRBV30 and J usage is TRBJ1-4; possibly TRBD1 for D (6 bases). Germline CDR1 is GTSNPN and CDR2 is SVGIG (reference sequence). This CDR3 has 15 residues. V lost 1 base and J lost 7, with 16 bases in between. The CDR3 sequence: CAWSEQGGRGEKLFF. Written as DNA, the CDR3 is TGTGCCTGGAGTGAACAGGGTGGTCGTGGTGAAAAACTGTTTTTT.

The CDR3 region is CASSYGTGGYWTEAFF. DNA for the CDR3: TGTGCCAGCAGCTATGGGACAGGGGGTTATTGGACTGAAGCTTTCTTT. This sequence joins TRBV5-6 and TRBJ1-1; TRBD1 aligns across 11 bases. Germline CDR1 and CDR2: SGHDT and YYEEEE. The CDR3 covers 16 residues. V was pared by 3 bases and J by 5 bases, with 9 bases of the junction left unmatched.